Here is one TCR beta chain with its context. In germline, CDR1 is SGHVS, CDR2 FQNEAQ. The CDR3 runs to 15 residues. V dropped 5 bases and J dropped 6; count of bases not matched to a gene: 10. Some clones are missing from TCRdb's copy, which holds only in-frame ones; the method was immunoSEQ multiplex PCR. The profile covers about 33,000 clones, with roughly 90% appearing a single time and about 0.45% taken by the ten largest. The data stem from a study of T cell changes during pregnancy in multiple sclerosis. V usage is TRBV7-8 and J usage is TRBJ2-3; 8 positions match TRBD2. This clonotype was sampled from a female donor in good health, enrolled as a control in a pregnancy study. The sequenced sample was CD4+ T cells from peripheral blood mononuclear cells, obtained in the second trimester of pregnancy. The CDR3 loop is CASSRGERETDTQYF. The CDR3 DNA reads TGTGCCAGCAGCCGAGGCGAGCGGGAGACTGATACGCAGTATTTT.